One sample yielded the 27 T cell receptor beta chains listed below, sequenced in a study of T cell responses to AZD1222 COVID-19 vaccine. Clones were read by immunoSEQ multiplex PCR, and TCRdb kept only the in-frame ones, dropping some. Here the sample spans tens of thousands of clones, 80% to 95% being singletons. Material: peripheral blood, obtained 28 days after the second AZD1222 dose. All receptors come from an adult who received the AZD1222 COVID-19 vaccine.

The CDR3 DNA sequence: TGTGCCACCAGTGTAACAAACAGGGGGCTCGACGAGCAGTACTTC. This gives the protein CATSVTNRGLDEQYF. J is TRBJ2-7 and V is TRBV24-1; 9 bases agree with TRBD1. Looked up from germline, CDR1 is KGHDR and CDR2 is SFDVKD. Germline trimming cut 5 bases from V and 5 bases from J; bases unmatched to any gene: 9. There are 15 residues in the CDR3.

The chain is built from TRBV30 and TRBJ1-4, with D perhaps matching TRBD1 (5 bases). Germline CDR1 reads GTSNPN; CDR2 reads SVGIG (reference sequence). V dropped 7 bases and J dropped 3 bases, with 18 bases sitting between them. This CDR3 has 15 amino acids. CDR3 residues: CALRSLGTSNEKLFF. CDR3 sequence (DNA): TGTGCCTTACGGTCCCTCGGGACCTCTAATGAAAAACTGTTTTTT.

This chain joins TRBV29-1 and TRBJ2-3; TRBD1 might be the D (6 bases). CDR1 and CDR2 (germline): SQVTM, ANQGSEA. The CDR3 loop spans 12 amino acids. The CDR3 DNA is TGCAGGGGGGCGGACCACACAGATACGCAGTATTTT. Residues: CRGADHTDTQYF.

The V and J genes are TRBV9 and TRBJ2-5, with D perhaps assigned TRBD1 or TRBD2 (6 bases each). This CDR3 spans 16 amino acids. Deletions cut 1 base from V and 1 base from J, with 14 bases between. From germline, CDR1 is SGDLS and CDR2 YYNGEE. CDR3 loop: CASSVFEGGSQETQYF. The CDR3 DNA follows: TGTGCCAGCAGCGTATTTGAGGGGGGTTCCCAAGAGACCCAGTACTTC.

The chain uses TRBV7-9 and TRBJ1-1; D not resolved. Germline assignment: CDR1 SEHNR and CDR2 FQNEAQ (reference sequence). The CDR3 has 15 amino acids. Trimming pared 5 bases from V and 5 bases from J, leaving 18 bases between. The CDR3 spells CASSPEGRLGTEAFF. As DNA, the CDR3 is TGTGCCAGCAGCCCGGAAGGGCGCCTGGGGACTGAAGCTTTCTTT.

CDR3 in amino acids: CASSTPGEIGNGYTF. The CDR3 DNA reads TGTGCCAGTAGTACTCCAGGGGAAATCGGTAATGGCTACACCTTC. J is TRBJ1-2 and V is TRBV19; a weak D match, TRBD1 (6 bases). Between the trimmed V and J ends, which lost 4 bases and 6 bases, there was a span of 18 bases. The length of the CDR3 is 15 residues. CDR1 LNHDA and CDR2 SQIVND come from the germline V gene (reference sequence).

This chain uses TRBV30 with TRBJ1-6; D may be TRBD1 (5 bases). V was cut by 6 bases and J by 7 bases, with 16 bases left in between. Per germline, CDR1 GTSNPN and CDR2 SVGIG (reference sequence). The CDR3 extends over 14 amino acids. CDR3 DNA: TGTGCCTGTTGCCGGGACCAGGCAAATTCACCCCTCCACTTT. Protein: CACCRDQANSPLHF.

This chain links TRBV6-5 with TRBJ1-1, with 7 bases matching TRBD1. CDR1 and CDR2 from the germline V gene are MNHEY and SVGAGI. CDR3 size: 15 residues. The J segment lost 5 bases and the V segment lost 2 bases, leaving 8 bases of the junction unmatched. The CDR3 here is CASSYKGARGTEAFF. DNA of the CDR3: TGTGCCAGCAGTTACAAGGGGGCAAGGGGGACTGAAGCTTTCTTT.

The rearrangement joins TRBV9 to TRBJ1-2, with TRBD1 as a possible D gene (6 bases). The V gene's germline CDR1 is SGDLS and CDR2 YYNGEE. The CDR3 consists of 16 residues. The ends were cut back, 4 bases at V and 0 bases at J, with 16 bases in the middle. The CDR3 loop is CASSTSGGGTNYGYTF. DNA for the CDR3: TGTGCCAGCAGCACCTCCGGAGGGGGAACTAACTATGGCTACACCTTC. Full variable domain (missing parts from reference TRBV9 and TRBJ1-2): DSGVTQTPKHLITATGQRVTLRCSPRSGDLSVYWYQQSLDQGLQFLIQYYNGEERAKGNILERFSAQQFPDLHSELNLSSLELGDSALYFCASSTSGGGTNYGYTFGSGTRLTVV.

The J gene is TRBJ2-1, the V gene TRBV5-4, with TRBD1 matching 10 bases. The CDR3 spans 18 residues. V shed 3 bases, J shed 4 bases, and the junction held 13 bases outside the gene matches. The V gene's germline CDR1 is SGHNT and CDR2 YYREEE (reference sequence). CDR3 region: CASSYGQGVGISYNEQFF. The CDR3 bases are TGTGCCAGCAGCTACGGACAGGGGGTGGGAATATCGTACAATGAGCAGTTCTTC.

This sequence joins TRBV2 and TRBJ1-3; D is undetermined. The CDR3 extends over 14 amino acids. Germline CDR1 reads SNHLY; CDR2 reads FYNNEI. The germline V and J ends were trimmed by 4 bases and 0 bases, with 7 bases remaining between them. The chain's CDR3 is CASSGGGSGNTIYF. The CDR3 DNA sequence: TGTGCCAGCAGTGGAGGTGGCTCTGGAAACACCATATATTTT.

The chain's CDR3 is CASSLLWRDTQYF. CDR3 coding DNA: TGTGCCAGCAGCTTACTCTGGAGAGATACGCAGTATTTT. V gene TRBV7-2 combines with J gene TRBJ2-3; no clear D gene. Looked up from germline, CDR1 is SGHTA and CDR2 is FQGNSA. CDR3 length: 13 residues. Trimming pared 2 bases from V and 5 bases from J, leaving 8 bases between.

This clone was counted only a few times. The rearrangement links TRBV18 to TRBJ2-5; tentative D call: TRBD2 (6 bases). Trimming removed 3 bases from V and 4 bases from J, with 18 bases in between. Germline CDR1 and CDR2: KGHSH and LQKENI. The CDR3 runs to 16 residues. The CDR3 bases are TGTGCCAGCTCACCCCGACCCCCGGGGGTAAGAGAGACCCAGTACTTC. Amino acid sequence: CASSPRPPGVRETQYF.

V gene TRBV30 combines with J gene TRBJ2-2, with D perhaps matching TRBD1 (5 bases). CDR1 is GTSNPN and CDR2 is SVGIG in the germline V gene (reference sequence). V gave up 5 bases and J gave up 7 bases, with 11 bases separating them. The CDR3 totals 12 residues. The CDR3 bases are TGTGCCTGGGTTGGGGCAGGCGGGGAGCTGTTTTTT. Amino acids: CAWVGAGGELFF.

The CDR3, as DNA: TGTGCCAGCTCACCCCAAATTGGGGACAGGGGGCGGGAGCAGTACTTC. It yields the protein CASSPQIGDRGREQYF. The chain carries TRBV18 and TRBJ2-7, with 12 positions matching TRBD1. Trimming took 3 bases from V and 7 from J; bases not matched to a gene: 10. The V gene's germline CDR1 is KGHSH and CDR2 LQKENI. This CDR3 comprises 16 residues.

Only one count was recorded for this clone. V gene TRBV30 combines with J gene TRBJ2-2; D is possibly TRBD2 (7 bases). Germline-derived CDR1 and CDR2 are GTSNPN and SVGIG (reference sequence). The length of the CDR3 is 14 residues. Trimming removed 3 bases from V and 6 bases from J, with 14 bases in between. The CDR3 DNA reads TGTGCCTGGAGGGTTATCGGGGGGCCCGGGGAGCTGTTTTTT. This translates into CAWRVIGGPGELFF. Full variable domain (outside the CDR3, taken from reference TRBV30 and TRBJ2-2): SQTIHQWPATLVQPVGSPLSLECTVEGTSNPNLYWYRQAAGRGLQLLFYSVGIGQISSEVPQNLSASRPQDRQFILSSKKLLLSDSGFYLCAWRVIGGPGELFFGEGSRLTVL.

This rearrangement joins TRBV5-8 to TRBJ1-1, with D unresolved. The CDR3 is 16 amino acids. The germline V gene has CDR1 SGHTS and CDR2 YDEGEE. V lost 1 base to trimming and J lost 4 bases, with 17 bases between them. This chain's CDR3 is CASSLKSVLLSTEAFF. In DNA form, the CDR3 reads TGTGCCAGCAGCTTGAAGTCGGTGTTGTTGAGCACTGAAGCTTTCTTT.

The CDR3 DNA reads TGCGCCAGCAGCTTGTATTCGGGGAACACTGAAGCTTTCTTT. This encodes CASSLYSGNTEAFF. The J gene is TRBJ1-1, the V gene TRBV5-1; D unclear. V was pared by 1 base and J by 1 base, with 8 bases between. CDR3 length: 14 amino acids. Germline assignment: CDR1 SGHRS and CDR2 YFSETQ.

CDR3 nucleotides: TGTGCCAGCAGCTTAGATGAGGTGAGAGAGACCCAGTACTTC. Its translation: CASSLDEVRETQYF. The rearrangement links TRBV7-2 to TRBJ2-5, with no clear D. Trimming pared 1 base from V and 4 bases from J, leaving 10 bases between. CDR1 and CDR2 from the germline V gene are SGHTA and FQGNSA. This CDR3 is 14 amino acids long.

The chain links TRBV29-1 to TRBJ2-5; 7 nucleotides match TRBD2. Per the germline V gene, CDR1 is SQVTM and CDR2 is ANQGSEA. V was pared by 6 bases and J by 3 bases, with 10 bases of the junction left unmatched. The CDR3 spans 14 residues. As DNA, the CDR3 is TGCAGCGTGCTTTTCAGACGGGAGGAAGAGACCCAGTACTTC. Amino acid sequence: CSVLFRREEETQYF.

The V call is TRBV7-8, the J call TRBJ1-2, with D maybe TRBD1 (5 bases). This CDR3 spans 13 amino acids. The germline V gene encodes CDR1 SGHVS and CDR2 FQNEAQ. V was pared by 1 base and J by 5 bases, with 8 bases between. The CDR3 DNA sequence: TGTGCCAGCAGCTTAGAAGGGGAGTATGGCTACACCTTC. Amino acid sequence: CASSLEGEYGYTF.

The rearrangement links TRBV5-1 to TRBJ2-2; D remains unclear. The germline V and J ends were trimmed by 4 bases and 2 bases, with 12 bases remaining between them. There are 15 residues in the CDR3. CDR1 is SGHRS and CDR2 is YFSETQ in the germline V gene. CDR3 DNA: TGCGCCAGCAGCCCCTTAGCCCGCAACACCGGGGAGCTGTTTTTT. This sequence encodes CASSPLARNTGELFF.

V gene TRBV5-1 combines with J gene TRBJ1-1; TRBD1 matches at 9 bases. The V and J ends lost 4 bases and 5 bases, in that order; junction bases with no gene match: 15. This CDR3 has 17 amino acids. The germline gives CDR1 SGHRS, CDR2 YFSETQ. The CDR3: CASSEPAPGQGRTEAFF. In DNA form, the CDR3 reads TGCGCCAGCAGCGAACCGGCTCCGGGACAGGGTCGAACTGAAGCTTTCTTT.

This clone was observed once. For the CDR3, the DNA is TGTGCCAGCAGTCGAGGGGATGGGAATGAAAAACTGTTTTTT. Protein sequence: CASSRGDGNEKLFF. The chain joins TRBV11-2 to TRBJ1-4; possible D gene TRBD1, 5 bases. Germline V CDR1 and CDR2: SGHAT, FQNNGV. This CDR3 region has 14 residues. The V gene lost 6 bases and the J gene lost 5 bases, with 13 bases spanning the gap.

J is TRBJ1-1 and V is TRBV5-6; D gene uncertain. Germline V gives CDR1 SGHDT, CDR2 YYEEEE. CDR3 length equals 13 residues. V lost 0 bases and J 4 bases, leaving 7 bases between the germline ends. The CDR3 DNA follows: TGTGCCAGCAGCTTGGTTAGGCGCACTGAAGCTTTCTTT. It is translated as CASSLVRRTEAFF.

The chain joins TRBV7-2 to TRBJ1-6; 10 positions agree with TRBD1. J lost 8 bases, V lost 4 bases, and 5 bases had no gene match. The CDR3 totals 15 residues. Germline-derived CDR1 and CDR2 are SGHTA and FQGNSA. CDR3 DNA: TGTGCCAGCAGCTCGGCCGGGACAGGGGATTCACCCCTCCACTTT. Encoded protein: CASSSAGTGDSPLHF.

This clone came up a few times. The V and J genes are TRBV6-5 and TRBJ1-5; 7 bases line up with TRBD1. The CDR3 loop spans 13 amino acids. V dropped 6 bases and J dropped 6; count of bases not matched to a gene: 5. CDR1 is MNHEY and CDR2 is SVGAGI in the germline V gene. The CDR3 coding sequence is TGTGCCAGCAGCCAGACAGGGCGTCAGCCCCAGCATTTT. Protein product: CASSQTGRQPQHF.